The following is a TCR beta chain sequence with its context. Antigen: not known. The junction does not match germline at one end; this may be a read error. The assay was immunoSEQ multiplex PCR, and TCRdb's table has in-frame clones only and misses some. The sample contains 120,000 or so clones, around 89% of which appear only once. This sample stems from a study of T cell responses to AZD1222 COVID-19 vaccine. Study-wide points: Just 5 to 7 people given AZD1222 tested seropositive at baseline.

Germline CDR1 SEHNR, CDR2 FQNEAQ (reference sequence). The CDR3 extends over 10 amino acids. This TCR was sampled from an adult who received the AZD1222 COVID-19 vaccine. The chain recombines TRBV7-9 with TRBJ1-2; D is undetermined. This material consisted of peripheral blood, taken 28 days after the second AZD1222 dose. DNA for the CDR3: TGTGCCAGCAGCTTAGACGGACTGCTCTTC. Amino acid sequence: CASSLDGLLF.